These T cell receptor beta chains were read from a single sample in a study of blood T cell repertoires in COVID-19. The protocol was immunoSEQ multiplex PCR, while the TCRdb copy is restricted to in-frame clones and leaves out a portion. The sample shows under 400,000 clones, around 85% of them seen only once. Sequenced: PBMCs or T cells enriched from blood (not recorded which). The source of these receptors is a woman aged 40 to 50 with acute COVID-19. Each CDR3 is given with its conserved first and last residue.

j_call v_call cdr3_aa
TRBJ2-5 TRBV7-2 CASSRGREETQYF
TRBJ2-3 TRBV5-1 CASSSGTGMKRDTQYF
TRBJ2-3 TRBV7-2 CASSPRTDTQYF
TRBJ2-1 TRBV24-1 CATRGQLGSEQFF
TRBJ2-7 TRBV3-1/TRBV3-2 CASSQSTASYEQYF
TRBJ1-6 TRBV7-9 CASSPVSGVNSPLHF
TRBJ1-5 TRBV10-3 CAISVGTGRNQPQHF
TRBJ1-3 TRBV29-1 CSVNPGGGNTIYF
TRBJ2-7 TRBV7-8 CASTPRAFDSYEQYF
TRBJ2-1 TRBV4-3 CASSQDWGQASYNEQFF
TRBJ2-3 TRBV7-2 CASSAGLSRTDTQYF
TRBJ1-1 TRBV28 CASSLWRDFTEAFF
TRBJ2-5 TRBV9 CASSATGRETQYF
TRBJ1-6 TRBV4-2 CASSQEYGTVSPLHF
TRBJ1-5 TRBV5-4 CASSYGGDSNQPQHF
TRBJ1-1 TRBV20-1 CSARDAEAFF
TRBJ1-1 TRBV27 CASSRTVNTEAFF
TRBJ1-4 TRBV27 CASSPGTLSPKLFF
TRBJ1-2 TRBV5-1 CASSLDRGNYGYTF
TRBJ2-3 TRBV19 CASNRDTDTQYF
TRBJ2-2 TRBV11-3 CASSLGPTTGELFF
TRBJ1-5 TRBV15 CATTTGGNQPQHF
TRBJ1-1 TRBV12-3/TRBV12-4 CASSAPDREAFF
TRBJ2-3 TRBV5-4 CASSLAGAGLSDTQYF
TRBJ1-1 TRBV29-1 CSVGRVPAGAEAFF
TRBJ1-3 TRBV2 CASSEPLDRALISGNTIYF
TRBJ1-2 TRBV5-4 CASSLAPTGGYGYTF
TRBJ1-4 TRBV5-6 CASSLGLRPEKLFF
TRBJ1-3 TRBV18 CASSPTGFGNTIYF
TRBJ1-5 TRBV4-1 CASSQDDLSGSNQPQHF
TRBJ2-7 TRBV18 CASSSSSGGAYEQYF
TRBJ1-2 TRBV9 CASSVGSTGGLFSYGYTF
TRBJ1-1 TRBV6-2/TRBV6-3 CASSLRTGNTEAFF
TRBJ1-1 TRBV18 CASSPLGNTEAFF
TRBJ2-1 TRBV6-4 CASTPQGGSYNEQFF
TRBJ2-2 TRBV18 CASSQRTGYTGELFF
TRBJ2-3 TRBV6-4 CASSPEGSGRGTDTQYF
TRBJ2-2 TRBV5-1 CASSLGGSHTGELFF
TRBJ2-3 TRBV9 CASSVGGQESTDTQYF
TRBJ1-6 TRBV19 CASTQTGANSPLHF
TRBJ1-5 TRBV5-6 CASSLGVGDQPQHF
TRBJ1-4 TRBV7-3 CASSKNPGANEKLFF
TRBJ1-5 TRBV4-1 CASSQDINRNQPQHF
TRBJ1-6 TRBV7-9 CASSRGQGIGNSPLHF
TRBJ2-5 TRBV7-9 CASSLELIAGRQETQYF
TRBJ2-3 TRBV5-1 CASSLVLAVTDTQYF
TRBJ2-2 TRBV19 CASSRSANTGELFF
TRBJ2-3 TRBV5-1 CASSQRQGNTDTQYF
TRBJ1-1 TRBV19 CASSIQGALTEAFF
TRBJ2-7 TRBV29-1 CSVGGNLSGEQYF
TRBJ2-3 TRBV6-2/TRBV6-3 CASSRPTDRTDTQYF
TRBJ2-4 TRBV2 CASSEDRVAKNIQYF
TRBJ2-7 TRBV6-5 CASHLDAAAYEQYF
TRBJ2-2 TRBV6-6 CASSPSGQGGGELFF
TRBJ1-3 TRBV15 CATSRAGTPLSGNTIYF
TRBJ1-4 TRBV4-3 CASSPTGYGALANEKLFF
TRBJ2-3 TRBV6-5 CASSQTAISTDTQYF
TRBJ2-5 TRBV5-1 CASSLGGVQETQYF